These T cell receptor beta chains were read from a single sample in a study of blood T cell repertoires in COVID-19. Sequenced by immunoSEQ multiplex PCR; TCRdb stores in-frame clones only, minus some. The table lists 99,000 or so clones, around 83% of them singletons. The sequencing input was peripheral blood. These receptors all come from a woman aged 80 or older with acute or convalescent COVID-19. Each CDR3 is given with its conserved first and last residue. The D gene is left open where the match is weak. The size of a clone is reported for some rows only, either as once, few or many, or as a class for expanded clones.

abundance: .; j_gene: TRBJ2-4; len: 13; d_gene: TRBD1; v_gene: TRBV19; CDR3nt: TGTGCCAGTAGTATGGACAGGGGACTTATTCAGTACTTC; CDR3aa: CASSMDRGLIQYF
abundance: .; j_gene: TRBJ2-7; len: 15; d_gene: .; v_gene: TRBV3-1/TRBV3-2; CDR3nt: TGTGCCAGCAGCCAACCCGGGACATCACTCTACGAGCAGTACTTC; CDR3aa: CASSQPGTSLYEQYF
abundance: .; j_gene: TRBJ1-1; len: 14; d_gene: .; v_gene: TRBV5-1; CDR3nt: TGCGCCAGCAGCCTAAATCGAGTGGGGGCGGAAGCTTTCTTT; CDR3aa: CASSLNRVGAEAFF
abundance: .; j_gene: TRBJ1-2; len: 17; d_gene: TRBD1; v_gene: TRBV28; CDR3nt: TGTGCCAGCAGTTTATGGGGACAGGGGGCAGTGAACTATGGCTACACCTTC; CDR3aa: CASSLWGQGAVNYGYTF
abundance: few; j_gene: TRBJ2-5; len: 11; d_gene: .; v_gene: TRBV13; CDR3nt: TGTGCCAGCAGGTTTTCCGGGACTCACCACTTC; CDR3aa: CASRFSGTHHF
abundance: .; j_gene: TRBJ2-1; len: 15; d_gene: TRBD2; v_gene: TRBV6-1; CDR3nt: TGTGCCAGCAGTGAAGCGGGACTAACCTACAATGAGCAGTTCTTC; CDR3aa: CASSEAGLTYNEQFF
abundance: .; j_gene: TRBJ2-5; len: 17; d_gene: TRBD2; v_gene: TRBV3-1/TRBV3-2; CDR3nt: TGTGCCAGCAGCGGCTACTTAGCGGGAGTAGGAGAGGAGACCCAGTACTTC; CDR3aa: CASSGYLAGVGEETQYF
abundance: .; j_gene: TRBJ2-3; len: 16; d_gene: TRBD2; v_gene: TRBV5-1; CDR3nt: TGCGCCAGCAGCTTGGGGCTAGCGGGAGTCACAGATACGCAGTATTTT; CDR3aa: CASSLGLAGVTDTQYF
abundance: .; j_gene: TRBJ2-2; len: 17; d_gene: TRBD2; v_gene: TRBV14; CDR3nt: TGTGCCAGCAGCCAAGATAGGCTAGCGGGAGACACCGGGGAGCTGTTTTTT; CDR3aa: CASSQDRLAGDTGELFF
abundance: .; j_gene: TRBJ2-1; len: 15; d_gene: .; v_gene: TRBV28; CDR3nt: TGTGCCAGCAGTTTAAGGGGGGGTAGGGCTAATGAGCAGTTCTTC; CDR3aa: CASSLRGGRANEQFF
abundance: .; j_gene: TRBJ2-2; len: 15; d_gene: TRBD1; v_gene: TRBV7-2; CDR3nt: TGTGCCAGCAGCTCGGGACAGGGGGCCACCGGGGAGCTGTTTTTT; CDR3aa: CASSSGQGATGELFF
abundance: .; j_gene: TRBJ2-3; len: 15; d_gene: .; v_gene: TRBV4-3; CDR3nt: TGCGCCAGCAGCCAACCTCAGGTCAGCACAGATACGCAGTATTTT; CDR3aa: CASSQPQVSTDTQYF
abundance: .; j_gene: TRBJ1-4; len: 15; d_gene: TRBD1; v_gene: TRBV6-5; CDR3nt: TGTGCCAGCAGGCGGGGACAGGGGGAACTCGAAAAACTGTTTTTT; CDR3aa: CASRRGQGELEKLFF
abundance: .; j_gene: TRBJ2-7; len: 15; d_gene: TRBD2; v_gene: TRBV7-9; CDR3nt: TGTGCCAGCAGCTTAGGCTTAGCGGGAGGGGGTGAGCAGTACTTC; CDR3aa: CASSLGLAGGGEQYF
abundance: .; j_gene: TRBJ1-1; len: 11; d_gene: .; v_gene: TRBV20-1; CDR3nt: TGCAGTGCTAGAGGAGGCACTGAAGCTTTCTTT; CDR3aa: CSARGGTEAFF
abundance: few; j_gene: TRBJ2-5; len: 15; d_gene: TRBD1; v_gene: TRBV5-1; CDR3nt: TGCGCCAGCAGCTTGATGGACAGGGGGCTGGAGACCCAGTACTTC; CDR3aa: CASSLMDRGLETQYF
abundance: .; j_gene: TRBJ2-3; len: 15; d_gene: TRBD1; v_gene: TRBV6-1; CDR3nt: TGTGCCAGCAGTGAATGGGGACAGGGTATAGATACGCAGTATTTT; CDR3aa: CASSEWGQGIDTQYF
abundance: .; j_gene: TRBJ2-7; len: 16; d_gene: TRBD1; v_gene: TRBV9; CDR3nt: TGTGCCAGCAGCGTAGGAGGCGAGACAGGGATCTACGAGCAGTACTTC; CDR3aa: CASSVGGETGIYEQYF
abundance: .; j_gene: TRBJ2-7; len: 15; d_gene: .; v_gene: TRBV5-1; CDR3nt: TGCGCCAGCAGCTTGGGGTCAGGGTTCTCCTACGAGCAGTACTTC; CDR3aa: CASSLGSGFSYEQYF
abundance: .; j_gene: TRBJ2-1; len: 13; d_gene: TRBD2; v_gene: TRBV7-9; CDR3nt: TGTGCCAGCAGCTTCTTTGGACTAGCGGATCAGTTCTTC; CDR3aa: CASSFFGLADQFF
abundance: .; j_gene: TRBJ1-2; len: 14; d_gene: .; v_gene: TRBV15; CDR3nt: TGTGCCACCAGCAGAGATCAGGGAAACTATGGCTACACCTTC; CDR3aa: CATSRDQGNYGYTF
abundance: .; j_gene: TRBJ2-7; len: 15; d_gene: TRBD1; v_gene: TRBV28; CDR3nt: TGTGCCAGCAGTCCTCCCGGACAGGGGCTCTACGAGCAGTACTTC; CDR3aa: CASSPPGQGLYEQYF
abundance: .; j_gene: TRBJ1-4; len: 12; d_gene: .; v_gene: TRBV11-2; CDR3nt: TGTGCCAGCAGCTTAGGGTCGCGAAAACTGTTTTTT; CDR3aa: CASSLGSRKLFF
abundance: .; j_gene: TRBJ1-1; len: 14; d_gene: .; v_gene: TRBV11-2; CDR3nt: TGTGCCAGCAGCTTATCGGGGGGTAGCACTGAAGCTTTCTTT; CDR3aa: CASSLSGGSTEAFF
abundance: .; j_gene: TRBJ1-5; len: 17; d_gene: TRBD1; v_gene: TRBV19; CDR3nt: TGTGCCAGTAGTATCTCCTTCTGGACAGGGAAACATCAGCCCCAGCATTTT; CDR3aa: CASSISFWTGKHQPQHF
abundance: .; j_gene: TRBJ2-3; len: 15; d_gene: TRBD1; v_gene: TRBV6-5; CDR3nt: TGTGCCAGCAGGAGGGGAGGACAGGGAGCAGATACGCAGTATTTT; CDR3aa: CASRRGGQGADTQYF
abundance: .; j_gene: TRBJ1-2; len: 15; d_gene: .; v_gene: TRBV7-2; CDR3nt: TGTGCCAGCAGCTTACGTATGGAGGATCCGGATGGCTACACCTTC; CDR3aa: CASSLRMEDPDGYTF
abundance: .; j_gene: TRBJ2-7; len: 13; d_gene: .; v_gene: TRBV29-1; CDR3nt: TGCAGCGGCGCGGAGGGAGGCTCCTACGAGCAGTACTTC; CDR3aa: CSGAEGGSYEQYF
abundance: few; j_gene: TRBJ1-3; len: 15; d_gene: .; v_gene: TRBV4-1; CDR3nt: TGCGCCAGCAGCCAGGGACTGGCCTCTGGAAACACCATATATTTT; CDR3aa: CASSQGLASGNTIYF
abundance: .; j_gene: TRBJ2-1; len: 19; d_gene: TRBD2; v_gene: TRBV3-1/TRBV3-2; CDR3nt: TGTGCCAGCAGCCAAGATTCAGGAGCGGGAGGGCCGAAGTACAATGAGCAGTTCTTC; CDR3aa: CASSQDSGAGGPKYNEQFF
abundance: .; j_gene: TRBJ2-5; len: 16; d_gene: TRBD1; v_gene: TRBV28; CDR3nt: TGTGCCAGCAGTTCCCGGACAGGGTCTAATAGGAGGGCCCAGTACTTC; CDR3aa: CASSSRTGSNRRAQYF
abundance: .; j_gene: TRBJ1-2; len: 19; d_gene: .; v_gene: TRBV7-9; CDR3nt: TGTGCCAGCAGCTTAAGGCTTGCGGTGACCGTACGAGGGAACTATGGCTACACCTTC; CDR3aa: CASSLRLAVTVRGNYGYTF
abundance: .; j_gene: TRBJ2-1; len: 22; d_gene: TRBD2; v_gene: TRBV28; CDR3nt: TGTGCCAGCAGTTTATATTGGGTCTCGAGTACTAGCGGGAGACCGGCCTACAATGAGCAGTTCTTC; CDR3aa: CASSLYWVSSTSGRPAYNEQFF
abundance: .; j_gene: TRBJ1-3; len: 16; d_gene: .; v_gene: TRBV5-1; CDR3nt: TGCGCCAGCAGCTTGGGACAGGCCTACTCTGGAAACACCATATATTTT; CDR3aa: CASSLGQAYSGNTIYF
abundance: .; j_gene: TRBJ2-2; len: 15; d_gene: TRBD1; v_gene: TRBV5-1; CDR3nt: TGCGCCAGCAGCTTGGCACAGGGGGCTGCCGGGGAGCTGTTTTTT; CDR3aa: CASSLAQGAAGELFF
abundance: .; j_gene: TRBJ2-5; len: 16; d_gene: TRBD2; v_gene: TRBV29-1; CDR3nt: TGCAGCGTTGACATCCGTATCTATAGCGGGAAAGAGACCCAGTACTTC; CDR3aa: CSVDIRIYSGKETQYF
abundance: once; j_gene: TRBJ1-5; len: 16; d_gene: .; v_gene: TRBV7-2; CDR3nt: TGTGCCAGCAGCTTAGTTTCGGGAAATAGCAATCAGCCCCAGCATTTT; CDR3aa: CASSLVSGNSNQPQHF
abundance: .; j_gene: TRBJ1-2; len: 17; d_gene: TRBD1; v_gene: TRBV14; CDR3nt: TGTGCCAGCAGCCAAGAGAGTGGGACAGGGACGTACTATGGCTACACCTTC; CDR3aa: CASSQESGTGTYYGYTF
abundance: .; j_gene: TRBJ1-2; len: 13; d_gene: TRBD1; v_gene: TRBV7-9; CDR3nt: TGTGCCAGCAGCGAACAGGGGAGAGGGGGCTACACCTTC; CDR3aa: CASSEQGRGGYTF
abundance: .; j_gene: TRBJ2-5; len: 13; d_gene: .; v_gene: TRBV12-3/TRBV12-4; CDR3nt: TGTGCCAGCAGTTTAGGCCCAGGGCAGACCCAGTACTTC; CDR3aa: CASSLGPGQTQYF
abundance: .; j_gene: TRBJ2-1; len: 17; d_gene: TRBD1; v_gene: TRBV9; CDR3nt: TGTGCCAGCAGCGTAGGACAGGGCCAATTCTCCTACAATGAGCAGTTCTTC; CDR3aa: CASSVGQGQFSYNEQFF
abundance: .; j_gene: TRBJ2-5; len: 15; d_gene: TRBD1; v_gene: TRBV11-2; CDR3nt: TGTGCCAGCAGTACAGGGGGCGCGCAGATAGAGACCCAGTACTTC; CDR3aa: CASSTGGAQIETQYF
abundance: .; j_gene: TRBJ2-2; len: 13; d_gene: .; v_gene: TRBV14; CDR3nt: TGTGCCAGCAGCCGGCCGAACACCGGGGAGCTGTTTTTT; CDR3aa: CASSRPNTGELFF
abundance: once; j_gene: TRBJ2-3; len: 15; d_gene: TRBD2; v_gene: TRBV5-4; CDR3nt: TGTGCCAGCTCATTCGGGACTAGCGGGACAGATACGCAGTATTTT; CDR3aa: CASSFGTSGTDTQYF
abundance: .; j_gene: TRBJ2-4; len: 12; d_gene: TRBD2; v_gene: TRBV24-1; CDR3nt: TGTGCCACCAGTGATTTCAGCGGGAGACAGTACTTC; CDR3aa: CATSDFSGRQYF
abundance: few; j_gene: TRBJ2-4; len: 13; d_gene: .; v_gene: TRBV5-1; CDR3nt: TGCGCCAGCAGCGCACTACAGGAAAACATTCAGTACTTC; CDR3aa: CASSALQENIQYF
abundance: .; j_gene: TRBJ2-7; len: 14; d_gene: TRBD2; v_gene: TRBV6-5; CDR3nt: TGTGCCAGCAGTTCCAGGGCGGGAGTCTACGAGCAGTACTTC; CDR3aa: CASSSRAGVYEQYF
abundance: .; j_gene: TRBJ1-4; len: 14; d_gene: .; v_gene: TRBV28; CDR3nt: TGTGCCAGCAGTCTGACAGGCTCGGCGGAAAAACTGTTTTTT; CDR3aa: CASSLTGSAEKLFF